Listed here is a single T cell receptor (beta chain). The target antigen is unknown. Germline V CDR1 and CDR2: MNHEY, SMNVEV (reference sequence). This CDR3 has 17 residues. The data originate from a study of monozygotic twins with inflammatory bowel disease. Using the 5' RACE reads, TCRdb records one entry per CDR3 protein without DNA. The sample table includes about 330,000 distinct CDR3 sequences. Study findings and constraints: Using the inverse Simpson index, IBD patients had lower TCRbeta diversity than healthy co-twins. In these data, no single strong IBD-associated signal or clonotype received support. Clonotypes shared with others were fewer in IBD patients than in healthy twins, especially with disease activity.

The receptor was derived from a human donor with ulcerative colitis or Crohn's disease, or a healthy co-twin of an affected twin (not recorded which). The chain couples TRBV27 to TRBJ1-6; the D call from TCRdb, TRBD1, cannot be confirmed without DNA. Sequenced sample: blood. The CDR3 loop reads CASSLNYKGAWNSPLHF.